These T cell receptor beta chains were read from a single sample in a study of T cells in Graves' hyperthyroidism and ophthalmopathy. One entry per CDR3 protein, called by TCRdb with MiXCR from the multiplex PCR reads. This table has roughly 700,000 distinct CDR3 sequences, around 16% appearing once. Sample: blood. The receptors shown here come from a man in his fifties with Graves' hyperthyroidism. Both conserved end residues are part of each CDR3. Each record gives: clone size, V gene, J gene, D gene, CDR3 DNA, CDR3 protein. A D gene is named only where the DNA matches it firmly. Clone size is given for some rows only: seen once, a few or many times, or a class if the clone is expanded.

-	TRBV12-3/TRBV12-4	TRBJ2-3	-	TGTGCCAGCAGACAAGGACGAGATACGCAGTATTTT	CASRQGRDTQYF
-	TRBV6-1	TRBJ2-4	-	TGTGCCAGCAGCCCCCTGGGAGAGGCCAAAAACATTCAGTACTTC	CASSPLGEAKNIQYF
few	TRBV28	TRBJ1-6	-	TGTGCCAGCAGTTTGAGGGGGTATAATTCACCCCTCCACTTT	CASSLRGYNSPLHF
few	TRBV4-2	TRBJ2-7	-	TGTGCCAGCAGCCAAGAGGAAGCGGATAGCTCCTACGAGCAGTACTTC	CASSQEEADSSYEQYF
many	TRBV28	TRBJ1-1	-	TGTGCCAGCAGTTTACCCCGCTTCAGTGAAGCTTTCTTT	CASSLPRFSEAFF
-	TRBV27	TRBJ2-1	-	TGTGCCAGCAGTGCCGCAGGGTCAGGTGGGTATGAGCAGTTCTTC	CASSAAGSGGYEQFF
few	TRBV6-1	TRBJ1-1	TRBD1	TGTGCCAGCAGTAATGGACAGGGGGCGTGGGGAGCTTTCTTT	CASSNGQGAWGAFF
many	TRBV11-2	TRBJ1-1	-	TGTGCCAGCAGCTTAGTCTCTCAGGTACATGCAGCTTTCTTT	CASSLVSQVHAAFF
-	TRBV20-1	TRBJ1-4	-	TGCGGCATATTTGCAACTAATGAAAAACTGTTTTTT	CGIFATNEKLFF
many	TRBV30	TRBJ2-1	-	TGTGCCTGGAGTGATCCCAATGAGCAGTTCTTC	CAWSDPNEQFF
-	TRBV6-5	TRBJ1-1	TRBD1	TGTGCCAGCAGTTACTTGGGACAGGGGACGAACACTGAAGCTTTCTTT	CASSYLGQGTNTEAFF
-	TRBV4-2	TRBJ2-7	TRBD2	TGTGCCAGCAAGTTTGCGGGAGAAGGCTACGAGCAGTACTTC	CASKFAGEGYEQYF
-	TRBV6-1	TRBJ1-5	TRBD1	TGTGCCAGCAGTACCCTGACAGGGCAGAGTGAGCCCCAGCATTTT	CASSTLTGQSEPQHF
-	TRBV24-1	TRBJ2-3	-	TGTGCCACCAGTGGGACCTACACAGATACGCAGTATTTT	CATSGTYTDTQYF
-	TRBV4-1	TRBJ2-5	TRBD2	TGCGCCAGCAGCCAACCTAGCGGGAGGGCACCGGAGACCCAGTACTTC	CASSQPSGRAPETQYF
many	TRBV6-2/TRBV6-3	TRBJ1-5	-	TGTGCCAGCAATCAGGGGATACGCAATCAGCCCCAGCATTTT	CASNQGIRNQPQHF
many	TRBV2	TRBJ2-7	TRBD2	TGTGCCAGCAGAGGACTAGCGGGATCTACGCAGTACTTC	CASRGLAGSTQYF
many	TRBV7-2	TRBJ2-2	-	TGTGCCAGCAGCCTCGCAGTTAACACCGGGGAGCTGTTTTTT	CASSLAVNTGELFF
many	TRBV6-1	TRBJ2-5	-	TGTGCCAGCAGTTATGGGGGGCTCGGAGAGACCCAGTACTTC	CASSYGGLGETQYF
many	TRBV6-1	TRBJ2-1	TRBD2	TGTGCCAGCAGTGAAAGTAGCGGGAGAGGGTATGAGCAGTTCTTC	CASSESSGRGYEQFF
-	TRBV20-1	TRBJ2-3	-	TGCAGTGCTAGGCGGGGTTCAGATACGCAGTATTTT	CSARRGSDTQYF
few	TRBV19	TRBJ1-1	-	TGTGCCAGTAGTACAACATGGAACACTGAAGCTTTCTTT	CASSTTWNTEAFF